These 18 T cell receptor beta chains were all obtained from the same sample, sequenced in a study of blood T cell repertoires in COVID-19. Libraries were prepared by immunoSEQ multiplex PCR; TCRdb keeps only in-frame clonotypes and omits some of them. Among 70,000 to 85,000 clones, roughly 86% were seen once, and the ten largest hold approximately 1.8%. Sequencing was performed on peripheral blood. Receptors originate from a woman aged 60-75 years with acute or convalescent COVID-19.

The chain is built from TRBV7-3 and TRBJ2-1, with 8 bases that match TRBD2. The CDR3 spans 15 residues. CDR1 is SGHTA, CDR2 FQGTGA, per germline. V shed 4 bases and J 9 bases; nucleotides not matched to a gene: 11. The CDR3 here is CASSSLSGAKGEQFF. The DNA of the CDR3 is TGTGCCAGCAGCTCACTTAGCGGGGCCAAGGGTGAGCAGTTCTTC.

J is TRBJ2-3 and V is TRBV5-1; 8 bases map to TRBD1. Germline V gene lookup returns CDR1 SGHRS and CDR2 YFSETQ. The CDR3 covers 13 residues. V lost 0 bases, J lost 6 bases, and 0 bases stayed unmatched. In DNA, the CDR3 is TGCGCCAGCAGCTTGGGGACAGGGGATACGCAGTATTTT. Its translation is CASSLGTGDTQYF. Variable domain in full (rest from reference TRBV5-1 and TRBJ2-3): KAGVTQTPRYLIKTRGQQVTLSCSPISGHRSVSWYQQTPGQGLQFLFEYFSETQRNKGNFPGRFSGRQFSNSRSEMNVSTLELGDSALYLCASSLGTGDTQYFGPGTRLTVL.

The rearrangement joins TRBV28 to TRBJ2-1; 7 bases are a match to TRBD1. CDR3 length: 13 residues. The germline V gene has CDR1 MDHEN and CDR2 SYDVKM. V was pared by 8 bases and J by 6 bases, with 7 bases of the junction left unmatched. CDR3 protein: CASGGQPTNEQFF. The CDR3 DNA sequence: TGTGCCAGCGGGGGACAGCCGACCAATGAGCAGTTCTTC.

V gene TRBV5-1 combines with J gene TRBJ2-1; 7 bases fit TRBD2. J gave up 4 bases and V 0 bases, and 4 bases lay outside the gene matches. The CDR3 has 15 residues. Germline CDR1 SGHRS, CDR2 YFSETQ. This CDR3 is CASSLDAGEYNEQFF. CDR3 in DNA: TGCGCCAGCAGCTTGGATGCGGGGGAATACAATGAGCAGTTCTTC.

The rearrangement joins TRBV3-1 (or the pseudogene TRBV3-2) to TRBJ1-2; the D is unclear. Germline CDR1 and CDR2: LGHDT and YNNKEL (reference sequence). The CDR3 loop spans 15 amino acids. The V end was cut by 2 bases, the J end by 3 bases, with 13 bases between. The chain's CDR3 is CASSQSGAGHYGYTF. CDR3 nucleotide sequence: TGTGCCAGCAGCCAATCCGGCGCAGGCCACTATGGCTACACCTTC.

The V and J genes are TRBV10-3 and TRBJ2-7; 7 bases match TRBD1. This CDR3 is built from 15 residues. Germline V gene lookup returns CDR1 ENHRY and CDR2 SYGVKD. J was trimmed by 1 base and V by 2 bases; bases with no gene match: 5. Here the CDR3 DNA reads TGTGCCATCAGTGAGGGACAGGTATCTTCCTACGAGCAGTACTTC. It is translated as CAISEGQVSSYEQYF.

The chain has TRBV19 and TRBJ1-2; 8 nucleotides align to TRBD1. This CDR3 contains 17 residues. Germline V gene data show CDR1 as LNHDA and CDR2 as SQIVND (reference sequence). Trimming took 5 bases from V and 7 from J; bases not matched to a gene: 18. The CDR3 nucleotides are TGTGCCAGTAGTCTTCTCCGCGCAGGGGGCGAAAGAAGTGGCTACACCTTC. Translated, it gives CASSLLRAGGERSGYTF.

The CDR3 is CASSLGKSSGTEQETQYF. The CDR3 DNA follows: TGTGCCAGCAGCTTAGGAAAATCGTCGGGGACAGAACAAGAGACCCAGTACTTC. This sequence joins TRBV7-9 and TRBJ2-5; 7 nucleotides agree with TRBD1. The CDR3 is made up of 18 amino acids. The germline CDR1 and CDR2 sequences are SEHNR and FQNEAQ (reference sequence). With V trimmed by 1 base and J by 2 bases, 13 bases remained unmatched.

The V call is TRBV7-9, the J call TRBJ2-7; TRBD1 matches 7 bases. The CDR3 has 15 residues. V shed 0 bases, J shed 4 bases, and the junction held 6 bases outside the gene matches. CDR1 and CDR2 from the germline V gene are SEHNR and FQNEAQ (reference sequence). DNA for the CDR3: TGTGCCAGCAGCTTAGCGCTGGGACAGACGTACGAGCAGTACTTC. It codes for CASSLALGQTYEQYF.

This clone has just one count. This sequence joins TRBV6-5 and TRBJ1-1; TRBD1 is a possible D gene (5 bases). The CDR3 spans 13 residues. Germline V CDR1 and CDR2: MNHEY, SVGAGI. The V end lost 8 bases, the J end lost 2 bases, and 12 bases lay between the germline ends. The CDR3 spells CASPMDINTEAFF. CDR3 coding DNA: TGTGCCAGCCCGATGGACATTAACACTGAAGCTTTCTTT.

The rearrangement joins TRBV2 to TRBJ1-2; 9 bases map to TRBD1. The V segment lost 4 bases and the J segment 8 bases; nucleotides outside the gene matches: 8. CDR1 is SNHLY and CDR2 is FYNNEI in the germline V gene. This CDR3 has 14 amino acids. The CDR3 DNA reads TGTGCCAGCAGTGGAGAACAGGGGGCAAGAGGCTACACCTTC. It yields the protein CASSGEQGARGYTF. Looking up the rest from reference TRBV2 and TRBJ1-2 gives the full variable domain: EPEVTQTPSHQVTQMGQEVILRCVPISNHLYFYWYRQILGQKVEFLVSFYNNEISEKSEIFDDQFSVERPDGSNFTLKIRSTKLEDSAMYFCASSGEQGARGYTFGSGTRLTVV.

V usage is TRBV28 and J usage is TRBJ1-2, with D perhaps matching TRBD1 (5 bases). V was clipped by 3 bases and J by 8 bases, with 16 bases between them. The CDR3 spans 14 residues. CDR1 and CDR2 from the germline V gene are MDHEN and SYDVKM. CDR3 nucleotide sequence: TGTGCCAGCAGTTTGGATACCGGGACTAGGGGCTACACCTTC. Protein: CASSLDTGTRGYTF.

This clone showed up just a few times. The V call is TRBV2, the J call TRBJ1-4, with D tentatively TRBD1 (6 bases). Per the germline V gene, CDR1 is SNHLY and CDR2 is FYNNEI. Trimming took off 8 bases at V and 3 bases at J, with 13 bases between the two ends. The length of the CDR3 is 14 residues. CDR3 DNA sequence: TGTGCCAGCGCCGAGACAGGCGCTAATGAAAAACTGTTTTTT. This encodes CASAETGANEKLFF.

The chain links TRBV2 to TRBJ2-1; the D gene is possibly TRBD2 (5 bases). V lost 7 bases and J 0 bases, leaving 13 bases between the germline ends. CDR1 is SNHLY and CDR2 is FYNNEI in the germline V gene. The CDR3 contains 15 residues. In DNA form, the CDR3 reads TGTGCCAGCACACTAGACATTGCCTCCTACAATGAGCAGTTCTTC. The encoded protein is CASTLDIASYNEQFF.

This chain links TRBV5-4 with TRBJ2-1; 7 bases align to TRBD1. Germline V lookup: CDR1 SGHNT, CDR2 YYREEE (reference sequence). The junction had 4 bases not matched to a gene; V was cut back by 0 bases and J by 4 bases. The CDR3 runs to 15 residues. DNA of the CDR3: TGTGCCAGCAGCTTGGACAGGGGATGGTACAATGAGCAGTTCTTC. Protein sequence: CASSLDRGWYNEQFF.

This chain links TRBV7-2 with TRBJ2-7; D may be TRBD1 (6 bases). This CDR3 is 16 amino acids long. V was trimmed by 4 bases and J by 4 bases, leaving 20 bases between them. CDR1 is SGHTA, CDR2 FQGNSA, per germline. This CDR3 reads CASSSSSPGTRYEQYF. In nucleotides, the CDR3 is TGTGCCAGCAGCTCATCGTCCCCCGGGACACGGTACGAGCAGTACTTC.

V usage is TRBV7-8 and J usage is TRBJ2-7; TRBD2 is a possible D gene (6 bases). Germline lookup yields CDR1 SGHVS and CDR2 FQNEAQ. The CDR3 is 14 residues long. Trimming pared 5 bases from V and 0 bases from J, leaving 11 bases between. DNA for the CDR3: TGTGCCAGCAGCCCTACGGGGGTCTCCTACGAGCAGTACTTC. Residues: CASSPTGVSYEQYF.

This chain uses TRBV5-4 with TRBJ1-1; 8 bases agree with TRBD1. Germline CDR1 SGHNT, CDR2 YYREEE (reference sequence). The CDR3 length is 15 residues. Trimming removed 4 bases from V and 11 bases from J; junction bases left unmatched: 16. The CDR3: CASSVGQGGPAGAFF. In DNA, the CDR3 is TGTGCCAGCAGCGTCGGACAGGGTGGCCCGGCGGGGGCTTTCTTT.